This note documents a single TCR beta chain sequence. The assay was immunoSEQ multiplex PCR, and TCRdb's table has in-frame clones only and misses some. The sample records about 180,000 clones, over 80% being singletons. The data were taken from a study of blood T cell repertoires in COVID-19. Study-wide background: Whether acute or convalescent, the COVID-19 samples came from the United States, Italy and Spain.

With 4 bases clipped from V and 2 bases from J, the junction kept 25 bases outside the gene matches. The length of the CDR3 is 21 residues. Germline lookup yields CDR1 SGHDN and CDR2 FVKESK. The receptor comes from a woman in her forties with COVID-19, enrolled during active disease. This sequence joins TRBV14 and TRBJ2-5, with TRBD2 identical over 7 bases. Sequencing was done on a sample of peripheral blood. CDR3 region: CASSRALQPRDHWGGQETQYF. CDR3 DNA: TGTGCCAGCAGCCGAGCACTTCAACCCAGGGACCATTGGGGGGGTCAAGAGACCCAGTACTTC.